Included here is one T cell receptor (beta chain) sequence, with context. The antigen is unknown. The sample belongs to a study of cytomegalovirus exposure and HLA in healthy donors. Study-level results: Analyzed later, most CMV-associated TCR beta chains appeared HLA-restricted.

CDR1 is SEHNR and CDR2 is FQNEAQ in the germline V gene (reference sequence). There are 16 residues in the CDR3. V lost 5 bases to trimming and J lost 8 bases; unmatched junction nucleotides: 17. Use of 60 Vbeta and 13 Jbeta primers characterized the PCR. Sequenced by immunoSEQ multiplex PCR; TCRdb stores in-frame clones only, minus some. The sample includes roughly 180,000 clones, just over 75% seen only once; the top ten take roughly 1.4%. Sequences were obtained from PBMCs. The TCR originated in a woman aged 30 to 39 in good health and CMV-seropositive. The chain uses TRBV7-9 and TRBJ1-1, with 7 bases identical to TRBD1. This chain's CDR3 is CASSRQSVPTGSEAFF. The CDR3 DNA reads TGTGCCAGCAGCCGGCAAAGTGTGCCGACAGGGAGCGAAGCTTTCTTT.